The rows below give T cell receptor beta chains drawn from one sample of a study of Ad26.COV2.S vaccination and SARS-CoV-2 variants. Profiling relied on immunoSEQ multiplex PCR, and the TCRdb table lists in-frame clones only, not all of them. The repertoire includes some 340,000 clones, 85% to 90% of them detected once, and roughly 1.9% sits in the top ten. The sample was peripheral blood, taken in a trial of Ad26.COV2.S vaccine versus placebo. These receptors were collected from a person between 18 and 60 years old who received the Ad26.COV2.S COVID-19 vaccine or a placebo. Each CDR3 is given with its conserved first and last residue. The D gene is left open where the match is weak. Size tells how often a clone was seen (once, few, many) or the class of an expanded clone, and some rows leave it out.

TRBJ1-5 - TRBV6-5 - TGTGCCAGCCGAAAGGGTATCAATCAGCCCCAGCATTTT CASRKGINQPQHF
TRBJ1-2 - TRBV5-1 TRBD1 TGCGCCAGCACCCGACAGGGGGCTGATGGCTACACCTTC CASTRQGADGYTF
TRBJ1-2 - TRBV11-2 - TGTGCCAGCAGCCCAAACGGATATGGCTACACCTTC CASSPNGYGYTF
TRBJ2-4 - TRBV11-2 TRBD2 TGTGCCAGCAGCTTGAGGGGAGCGGGGGTCCCCAGTGACATTCAGTACTTC CASSLRGAGVPSDIQYF
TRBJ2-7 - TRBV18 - TGTGCCAGCTCACCAAACTCCTACGAGCAGTACTTC CASSPNSYEQYF
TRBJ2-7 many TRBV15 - TGTGCCACCAGCAGAATCAGGGACTCCACCTACGAGCAGTACTTC CATSRIRDSTYEQYF
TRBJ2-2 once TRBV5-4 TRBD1 TGTGCCAGCAGCTCCGACAGGGAAGGGAACACCGGGGAGCTGTTTTTT CASSSDREGNTGELFF
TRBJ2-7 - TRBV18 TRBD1 TGTGCCAGCTCACCAGGACAGGGGGGCTCTTACGAGCAGTACTTC CASSPGQGGSYEQYF
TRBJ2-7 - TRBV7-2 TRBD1 TGTGCCAGCAGCGACAGGGTTACCTACGAGCAGTACTTC CASSDRVTYEQYF
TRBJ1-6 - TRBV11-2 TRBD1 TGTGCCAGCAGCTCCAGGGGGGGGTCTTATAATTCACCCCTCCACTTT CASSSRGGSYNSPLHF
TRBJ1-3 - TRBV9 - TGTGCCAGCAGCGTCACCTTGCACAGCGGCAACTCTGGAAACACCATATATTTT CASSVTLHSGNSGNTIYF
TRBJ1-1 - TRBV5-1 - TGCGCCAGCAGCTTATCCGGGACACCAAACACTGAAGCTTTCTTT CASSLSGTPNTEAFF
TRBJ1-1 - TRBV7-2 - TGTGCCAGCACCCCTATGGCCGGGACGGACACTGAAGCTTTCTTT CASTPMAGTDTEAFF
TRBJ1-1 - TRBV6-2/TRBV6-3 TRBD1 TGTGCCAGCAGTCATTTGACAGGGTGGAACACTGAAGCTTTCTTT CASSHLTGWNTEAFF
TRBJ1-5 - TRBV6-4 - TGTGCCAGCAGTGAGATCTATAGCAATCAGCCCCAGCATTTT CASSEIYSNQPQHF
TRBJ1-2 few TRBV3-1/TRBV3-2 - TGTGCCAGCAGCCAAGCGCTTGCTGGCTACACCTTC CASSQALAGYTF
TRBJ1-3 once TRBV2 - TGTGCCAGCAGTAAGGTCACTCCCTCTGGAAACACCATATATTTT CASSKVTPSGNTIYF
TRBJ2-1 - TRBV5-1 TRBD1 TGCGCCAGCAGCCCGGGGACAGGGGGCTCCTTAAGCTCCTACAATGAGCAGTTCTTC CASSPGTGGSLSSYNEQFF
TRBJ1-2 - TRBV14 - TGTGCCAGCAGCCGTAACTCGGGGGCCGGTGGCTACACCTTC CASSRNSGAGGYTF
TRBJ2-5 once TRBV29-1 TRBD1 TGCAGCGTGCAGGGACAGGGATTAGTAGAGACCCAGTACTTC CSVQGQGLVETQYF
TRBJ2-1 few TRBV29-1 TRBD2 TGCAGCGTCGGGACTAGCGGGAGCTCCTACAATGAGCAGTTCTTC CSVGTSGSSYNEQFF
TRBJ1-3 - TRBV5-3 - TGTGCCAGAGACAAAGACTTCTCTGGAAACACCATATATTTT CARDKDFSGNTIYF
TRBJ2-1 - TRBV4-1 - TGCGCCAGCAGCCCCCCAGGGAGCTCCTACAATGAGCAGTTCTTC CASSPPGSSYNEQFF
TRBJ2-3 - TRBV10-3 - TGTGCCATCAGTTACACCCCGGGGAGCACAGATACGCAGTATTTT CAISYTPGSTDTQYF
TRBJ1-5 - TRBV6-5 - TGTGCCAGCACCCCCTCGGGGGTCTACTATCAGCCCCAGCATTTT CASTPSGVYYQPQHF
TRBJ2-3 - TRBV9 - TGTGCCAGCAGCGTATCACAGTTCACAGATACGCAGTATTTT CASSVSQFTDTQYF
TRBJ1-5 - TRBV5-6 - TGTGCCAGCAGCGTCCCGACAGGCGGAGGCAATCAGCCCCAGCATTTT CASSVPTGGGNQPQHF
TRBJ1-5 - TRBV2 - TGTGCCAGCAGTGTCTCGGGGCCCCAGCATTTT CASSVSGPQHF
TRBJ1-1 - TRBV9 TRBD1 TGTGCCAGCAGCGCTCGGGACAGATTGCTTCAAAAAGCTTTCTTT CASSARDRLLQKAFF
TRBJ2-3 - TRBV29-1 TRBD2 TGCAGCGTCCGCGGACTAGCGGGGGGGGTCGGGGCCAGCACAGATACGCAGTATTTT CSVRGLAGGVGASTDTQYF
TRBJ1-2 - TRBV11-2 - TGTGCCAGCAGCCCCCTAATTGGGACTGGTGGCTACACCTTC CASSPLIGTGGYTF
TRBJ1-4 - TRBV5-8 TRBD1 TGTGCCAGCAGCCCTGGGACAGGGGGGGATGAAAAACTGTTTTTT CASSPGTGGDEKLFF
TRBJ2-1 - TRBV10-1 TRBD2 TGCGCCAGCAGTGAGTCGGGGACTAGCGGGGGGAGCTCCTACAATGAGCAGTTCTTC CASSESGTSGGSSYNEQFF
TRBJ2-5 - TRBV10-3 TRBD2 TGTGCCATCTCGAGCGGGGGGCGGTGGGAGACCCAGTACTTC CAISSGGRWETQYF
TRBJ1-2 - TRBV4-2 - TGTGCCAGCAGCCAAGATCCTCAAAGTATGATGGGCTACACCTTC CASSQDPQSMMGYTF
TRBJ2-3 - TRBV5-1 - TGCGCCAGCAGCTTGGTTTCGCAGGGAGAGCCGAGCACAGATACGCAGTATTTT CASSLVSQGEPSTDTQYF
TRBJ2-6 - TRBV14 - TGTGCCAGCAGGCTTGAGGTATATACTCAGGGGAGTATGACCTCTGGGGCCAACGTCCTGACTTTC CASRLEVYTQGSMTSGANVLTF
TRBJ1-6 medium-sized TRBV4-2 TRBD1 TGTGCCAGCAGCCACGGACAGGACGGGGGTTCACCCCTCCACTTT CASSHGQDGGSPLHF
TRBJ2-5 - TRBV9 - TGTGCCAGCAGCGTAGGGACCGCCGAAGGTGCGACCCAGTACTTC CASSVGTAEGATQYF
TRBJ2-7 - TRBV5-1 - TGCGCCAGCAGCTTGGAGCCGTCAAACCCCCCGGAGCAGTACTTC CASSLEPSNPPEQYF
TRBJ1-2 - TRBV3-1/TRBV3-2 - TGTGCCAGCAGCCAGGACACCATGAACTATGGCTACACCTTC CASSQDTMNYGYTF
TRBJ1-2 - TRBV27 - TGTGCCTCCGGATGGGGAATGGGCTACACCTTC CASGWGMGYTF
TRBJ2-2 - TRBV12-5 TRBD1 TGTGCTAGTGGTTTGTTGCAGGGGGACACCGGGGAGCTGTTTTTT CASGLLQGDTGELFF
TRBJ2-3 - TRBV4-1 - TGCGCCAGCAGCCTGGGGGGTGCCCGCACAGATACGCAGTATTTT CASSLGGARTDTQYF
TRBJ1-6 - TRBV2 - TGTGCCAGCGCACTGGGGGCCCCCCACTTT CASALGAPHF
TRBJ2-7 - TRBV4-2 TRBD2 TGTGCCAGCAGCGGGACTAGAACCTACGAGCAGTACTTC CASSGTRTYEQYF
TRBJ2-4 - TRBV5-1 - TGCGCCAGCAACGACCTCGCCAAAAACATTCAGTACTTC CASNDLAKNIQYF
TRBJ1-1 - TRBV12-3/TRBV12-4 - TGTGCCAGCAGTTTACTGGGGGACACTGAAGCTTTCTTT CASSLLGDTEAFF
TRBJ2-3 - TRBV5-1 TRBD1 TGCGCCAGCAGCTCACAGGGGACCACAGATACGCAGTATTTT CASSSQGTTDTQYF
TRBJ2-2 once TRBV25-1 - TGTGCCAGCAGTGAATTTAAGACCGGGGAGCTGTTTTTT CASSEFKTGELFF
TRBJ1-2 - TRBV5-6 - TGTGCCAGCAGCTTATACCGGACAAATACTTATGGCTACACCTTC CASSLYRTNTYGYTF
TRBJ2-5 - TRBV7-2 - TGTGCCAGCAGCTTGTGGGACAAGGGTGGGCAAGAGACCCAGTACTTC CASSLWDKGGQETQYF
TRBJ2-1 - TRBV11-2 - TGTGCCAGCAGCTTCGGGGGGCCCTACAATGAGCAGTTCTTC CASSFGGPYNEQFF
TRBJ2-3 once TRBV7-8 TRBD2 TGTGCCAGCAGCTTAGTAGCTAGCGGGGGGGCCAGAGATACGCAGTATTTT CASSLVASGGARDTQYF
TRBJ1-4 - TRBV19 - TGTGCCAGTAGTGGAGGGGCAGCAAATGAAAAACTGTTTTTT CASSGGAANEKLFF